Listed below are T cell receptor beta chains from one sample, sequenced in a study of shared clonotypes between healthy human individuals. The method was immunoSEQ multiplex PCR; TCRdb's version includes in-frame clones alone and lacks a portion of them. The sample contains approximately 1.5 million clones, 95% to 99% of which appear only once. The sample consisted of naive CD4+ T cells sorted from blood. Every receptor here comes from a man aged 25-40 years in good health. CDR3s include the opening cysteine and the closing phenylalanine or tryptophan. Fields, in order: V gene, clone size, CDR3 length, J gene, D gene, CDR3 protein, CDR3 DNA. A D gene is named only where the DNA matches it firmly. A clone size is listed for some rows: how often the clone was seen (once, few, many), or a class if it is expanded.

v_call: TRBV5-1
clone_size: .
cdr3_length: 18
j_call: TRBJ2-2
d_call: TRBD1
cdr3_aa: CASSLGTGHAFRTGELFF
cdr3_nt: TGCGCCAGCAGCTTGGGGACAGGACACGCCTTCCGGACCGGGGAGCTGTTTTTT

v_call: TRBV6-1
clone_size: .
cdr3_length: 13
j_call: TRBJ2-7
d_call: .
cdr3_aa: CASSVRLPYEQYF
cdr3_nt: TGTGCCAGCAGTGTTAGGTTGCCCTACGAGCAGTACTTC

v_call: TRBV2
clone_size: .
cdr3_length: 15
j_call: TRBJ2-3
d_call: .
cdr3_aa: CASSRLVSSADTQYF
cdr3_nt: TGTGCCAGCAGCCGACTAGTAAGTTCAGCAGATACGCAGTATTTT

v_call: TRBV6-5
clone_size: .
cdr3_length: 13
j_call: TRBJ2-7
d_call: .
cdr3_aa: CASSRHKDYEQYF
cdr3_nt: TGTGCCAGCAGCCGGCACAAGGACTACGAGCAGTACTTC

v_call: TRBV30
clone_size: .
cdr3_length: 12
j_call: TRBJ1-1
d_call: .
cdr3_aa: CAWSRVRTEAFF
cdr3_nt: TGTGCCTGGAGCAGGGTGCGCACTGAAGCTTTCTTT

v_call: TRBV5-5
clone_size: .
cdr3_length: 14
j_call: TRBJ1-5
d_call: TRBD1
cdr3_aa: CASSGGQENQPQHF
cdr3_nt: TGTGCCAGCAGCGGGGGACAGGAGAATCAGCCCCAGCATTTT

v_call: TRBV6-1
clone_size: .
cdr3_length: 15
j_call: TRBJ2-1
d_call: TRBD2
cdr3_aa: CASSEPGGTYNEQFF
cdr3_nt: TGTGCCAGCAGTGAACCGGGAGGCACCTACAATGAGCAGTTCTTC

v_call: TRBV19
clone_size: .
cdr3_length: 16
j_call: TRBJ2-1
d_call: TRBD2
cdr3_aa: CASSNPWTSGYNEQFF
cdr3_nt: TGTGCCAGTAGTAACCCGTGGACTAGCGGTTACAATGAGCAGTTCTTC

v_call: TRBV18
clone_size: .
cdr3_length: 16
j_call: TRBJ2-7
d_call: .
cdr3_aa: CASSRPTLSPGDEQYF
cdr3_nt: TGTGCCAGCTCACGCCCGACCCTGAGTCCAGGGGACGAGCAGTACTTC

v_call: TRBV5-1
clone_size: .
cdr3_length: 15
j_call: TRBJ2-5
d_call: TRBD2
cdr3_aa: CASSLAGGVQETQYF
cdr3_nt: TGCGCCAGCAGCTTAGCGGGAGGGGTCCAAGAGACCCAGTACTTC

v_call: TRBV9
clone_size: .
cdr3_length: 15
j_call: TRBJ2-1
d_call: TRBD2
cdr3_aa: CASSVVAGGYNEQFF
cdr3_nt: TGTGCCAGCAGCGTAGTAGCGGGAGGGTACAATGAGCAGTTCTTC

v_call: TRBV7-2
clone_size: .
cdr3_length: 16
j_call: TRBJ2-5
d_call: TRBD2
cdr3_aa: CASSLIAGGPRETQYF
cdr3_nt: TGTGCCAGCAGTTTAATAGCGGGAGGGCCGAGGGAGACCCAGTACTTC

v_call: TRBV5-1
clone_size: once
cdr3_length: 12
j_call: TRBJ1-2
d_call: .
cdr3_aa: CASSVGSSGYTF
cdr3_nt: TGCGCCAGCAGCGTGGGATCTAGCGGCTACACCTTC

v_call: TRBV18
clone_size: .
cdr3_length: 17
j_call: TRBJ2-1
d_call: .
cdr3_aa: CASSPTLRARGRNEQFF
cdr3_nt: TGTGCCAGCTCACCAACCCTCAGGGCCCGAGGGCGCAATGAGCAGTTCTTC

v_call: TRBV14
clone_size: .
cdr3_length: 17
j_call: TRBJ2-1
d_call: TRBD1
cdr3_aa: CASSKTGGLRESNEQFF
cdr3_nt: TGTGCCAGCAGTAAAACAGGGGGACTTAGAGAGAGCAATGAGCAGTTCTTC

v_call: TRBV7-9
clone_size: .
cdr3_length: 17
j_call: TRBJ2-6
d_call: .
cdr3_aa: CASSIGHPYSGANVLTF
cdr3_nt: TGTGCCAGCAGCATAGGACACCCCTACTCTGGGGCCAACGTCCTGACTTTC

v_call: TRBV29-1
clone_size: .
cdr3_length: 20
j_call: TRBJ2-4
d_call: TRBD1
cdr3_aa: CSAQKDNRGLSKSPKNIQYF
cdr3_nt: TGCAGCGCCCAAAAAGATAACAGGGGCCTGTCGAAATCACCCAAAAACATTCAGTACTTC

v_call: TRBV28
clone_size: .
cdr3_length: 16
j_call: TRBJ2-2
d_call: .
cdr3_aa: CASSFLHSTDTGELFF
cdr3_nt: TGTGCCAGCAGTTTCCTACACAGTACGGACACCGGGGAGCTGTTTTTT

v_call: TRBV18
clone_size: .
cdr3_length: 17
j_call: TRBJ2-1
d_call: TRBD1
cdr3_aa: CASSPPGRGQSGNEQFF
cdr3_nt: TGTGCCAGCTCACCACCGGGCAGGGGACAGTCTGGAAATGAGCAGTTCTTC

v_call: TRBV29-1
clone_size: .
cdr3_length: 12
j_call: TRBJ2-3
d_call: TRBD1
cdr3_aa: CSEHRGTDTQYF
cdr3_nt: TGCAGCGAGCACAGGGGTACAGATACGCAGTATTTT

v_call: TRBV11-2
clone_size: .
cdr3_length: 17
j_call: TRBJ2-5
d_call: TRBD1
cdr3_aa: CASSLHGQGALGETQYF
cdr3_nt: TGTGCCAGCAGCTTACACGGGCAGGGGGCCCTGGGGGAGACCCAGTACTTC